What follows describes a single T cell receptor (beta chain). Its specific antigen is unknown. Base qualities are not recorded, but no much larger clone differs from it by a single base. This sample stems from a study of blood T cell repertoires in COVID-19 (dated by TCRdb to 2020 to 2022). For context, the study as a whole: Samples covering the acute and convalescent phases of COVID-19 were provided by collaborators in the United States, Italy and Spain. Deeply sampled blood TCRbeta repertoires from subjects exposed to, actively infected with, or recovered from COVID-19 were included in the dataset. The samples were drawn from the first 160 participants of the ongoing ImmuneRACE study and from 1,254 subjects provided by 6 global collaborators. The prospective study material was composed of cDNA or gDNA derived from T cells, B-cell-depleted T cells, or PBMCs. Where available, HLA class I and class II types were obtained from metadata supplied by the sample provider rather than from assay-based typing. The repertoires were made available in a free public database intended to serve as a resource for research on the immune response to SARS-CoV-2. Sample metadata almost always included a de-identified subject ID, COVID-19 status, age in years and sex.

The paper as a whole reports these results and caveats: Clinical and demographic metadata were provided uncurated, with the amount varying by source and participant.

Trimming costs V 6 bases and J 5 bases, and their ends lie 15 bases apart. The germline V gene encodes CDR1 ENHRY and CDR2 SYGVKD. Reading from cysteine to phenylalanine, the CDR3 counts 14 amino acids. Just CDR3 DNA is preserved here, 42 bases in frame from base 1. TCRbeta CDR3 regions were amplified from genomic DNA by means of the immunoSEQ Assay, a bias-controlled multiplex PCR. The original methods were these. The number of nucleated cells in each sample was estimated from the amplification of reference gene primers within the assay. To quantify the absolute abundance of each unique TCRbeta CDR3 rearrangement, sequence reads were collapsed and filtered. For each sample, productive Simpson clonality was calculated as the square root of Simpson's diversity index across productive rearrangements. TCRdb mirrors the immuneACCESS table, restricted to in-frame sequences. Some clones are absent from its copies; in checked studies, under half trace to an unresolved V gene, and the reason for the others is unknown. V and J calls plus clone size are reproduced from that table; the DNA served to infer D and trimming. For this sample the table gives about 190,000 clones, of which 70% to 85% were detected only once. The leading ten clones occupy roughly 14% of the sample.

Another Seattle source contributed samples from volunteer blood donors who had recovered from COVID-19. Each collaborating institution followed its own protocols to collect whole blood in K2EDTA tubes. Collaborator samples were shipped for TCRbeta analysis as frozen whole blood, isolated PBMCs, or DNA extracted from either sample type. Recombination linked TRBV10-3 to TRBJ2-3; there is no confident call for the D gene. What was sequenced was peripheral blood. This sequence was found in a man aged 50-60 years who had recovered from COVID-19. The CDR3 reads CAISLDGSRDTQYF. The nucleotide sequence reads as follows: TGTGCCATCAGCCTAGATGGGTCACGAGATACGCAGTATTTT.